This T cell receptor (beta chain) was captured by sequencing in a study of blood T cell repertoires in COVID-19. As for the study in general: Whether acute or convalescent, the COVID-19 samples came from the United States, Italy and Spain. From T cells, B-cell-depleted T cells, or PBMCs came the material, which was cDNA or gDNA.

This study enrolled people aged roughly 18 to 90 from about 26 US geographic areas. V lost 2 bases and J lost 7, with 14 bases in between. Per the germline V gene, CDR1 is LNHNV and CDR2 is YYDKDF (reference sequence). This CDR3 is 15 amino acids long. Authors' processing steps: Estimates of nucleated cell counts were drawn from the amplification of reference gene primers. Generated by immunoSEQ multiplex PCR, the TCRdb table keeps only in-frame clones and is missing some. D and trimming were read from the DNA, whereas the V and J calls and clone size are those reported in that table. The repertoire has around 390,000 clones, around nine tenths of them found once; the top ten carry about a tenth.

V is TRBV15 and J is TRBJ2-2; possible D gene TRBD2, 6 bases. The source material was PBMCs or T cells enriched from blood (not recorded which). The TCR was taken from a woman aged 45-60 years who had recovered from COVID-19. The DNA of the CDR3 is TGTGCCACCAGCAGAAACGCGGGGCTTTACGGGGAGCTGTTTTTT. Its translation: CATSRNAGLYGELFF.